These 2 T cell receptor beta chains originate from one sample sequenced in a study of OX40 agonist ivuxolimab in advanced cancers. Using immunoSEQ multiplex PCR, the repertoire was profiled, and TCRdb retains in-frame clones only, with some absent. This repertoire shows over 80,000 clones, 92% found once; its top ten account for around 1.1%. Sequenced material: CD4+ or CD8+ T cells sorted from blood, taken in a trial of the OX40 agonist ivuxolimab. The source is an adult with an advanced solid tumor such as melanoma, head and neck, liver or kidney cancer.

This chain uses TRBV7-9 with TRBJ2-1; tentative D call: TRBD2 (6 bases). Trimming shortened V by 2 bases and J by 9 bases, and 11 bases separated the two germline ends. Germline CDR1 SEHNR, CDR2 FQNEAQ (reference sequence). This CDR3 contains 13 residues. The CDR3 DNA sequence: TGTGCCAGCAGCTTAATCCTGGAGGGTGAGCAGTTCTTC. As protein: CASSLILEGEQFF.

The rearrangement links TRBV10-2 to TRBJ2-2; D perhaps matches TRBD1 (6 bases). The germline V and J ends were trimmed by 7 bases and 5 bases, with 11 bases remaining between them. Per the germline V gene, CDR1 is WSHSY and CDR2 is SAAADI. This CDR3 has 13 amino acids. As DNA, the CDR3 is TGCGCCAGCAACCCACAGGGAACCGGGGAGCTGTTTTTT. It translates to CASNPQGTGELFF.